The clone carrying this T cell receptor (beta chain) showed up just a few times. Antigen: not known. This record belongs to a study of T cells after yellow fever vaccination. General study results and limits: Among all clonotypes, a small share was observed in both CD4 and CD8 compartments. Among primary-vaccination clones, most reappeared after the booster, at around 97% for CD4 and around 91% for CD8.

The J segment lost 6 bases and the V segment lost 3 bases, leaving 14 bases of the junction unmatched. The germline V gene encodes CDR1 SEHNR and CDR2 FQNEAQ (reference sequence). The CDR3 has 16 amino acids. Synthesis of TCR cDNA relied on 5'RACE template switching, which attached a universal primer site and UMIs. TCRdb analysed the 5' RACE reads with MiXCR anew, one entry per CDR3 protein. The sample lists roughly 250,000 distinct CDR3 sequences; approximately 13% were seen once. This TCR derives from a man aged 30 to 45 who received the YFV17D yellow fever vaccine. Sequenced material: CD4+ T cells sorted from PBMCs, taken 45 days after the yellow fever booster vaccination. The chain recombines TRBV7-9 with TRBJ2-7, with 7 bases fitting TRBD1. The DNA for the CDR3 is TGTGCCAGCAGCTTTCGAGCCCATCAGACAGGGAGCGAGCAGTACTTC. Translating it yields CASSFRAHQTGSEQYF.